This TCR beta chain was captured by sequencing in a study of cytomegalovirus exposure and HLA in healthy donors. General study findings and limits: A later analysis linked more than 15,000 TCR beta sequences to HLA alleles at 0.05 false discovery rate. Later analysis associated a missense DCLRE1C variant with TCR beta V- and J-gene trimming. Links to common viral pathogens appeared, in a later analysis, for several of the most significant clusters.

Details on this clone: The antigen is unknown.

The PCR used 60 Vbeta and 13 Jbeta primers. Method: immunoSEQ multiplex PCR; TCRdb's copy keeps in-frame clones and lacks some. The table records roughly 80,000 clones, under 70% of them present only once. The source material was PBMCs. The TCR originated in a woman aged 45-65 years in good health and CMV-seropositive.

CDR3 loop: CAIKTSGDTQYF. As DNA, the CDR3 is TGTGCCATAAAGACTAGCGGGGATACGCAGTATTTT. The chain recombines TRBV10-3 with TRBJ2-3, with 10 bases lining up with TRBD2. The ends lost 9 bases at V and 6 bases at J; junction bases unmatched: 3. The CDR3 sequence is 12 residues long. Germline V CDR1 and CDR2: ENHRY, SYGVKD.